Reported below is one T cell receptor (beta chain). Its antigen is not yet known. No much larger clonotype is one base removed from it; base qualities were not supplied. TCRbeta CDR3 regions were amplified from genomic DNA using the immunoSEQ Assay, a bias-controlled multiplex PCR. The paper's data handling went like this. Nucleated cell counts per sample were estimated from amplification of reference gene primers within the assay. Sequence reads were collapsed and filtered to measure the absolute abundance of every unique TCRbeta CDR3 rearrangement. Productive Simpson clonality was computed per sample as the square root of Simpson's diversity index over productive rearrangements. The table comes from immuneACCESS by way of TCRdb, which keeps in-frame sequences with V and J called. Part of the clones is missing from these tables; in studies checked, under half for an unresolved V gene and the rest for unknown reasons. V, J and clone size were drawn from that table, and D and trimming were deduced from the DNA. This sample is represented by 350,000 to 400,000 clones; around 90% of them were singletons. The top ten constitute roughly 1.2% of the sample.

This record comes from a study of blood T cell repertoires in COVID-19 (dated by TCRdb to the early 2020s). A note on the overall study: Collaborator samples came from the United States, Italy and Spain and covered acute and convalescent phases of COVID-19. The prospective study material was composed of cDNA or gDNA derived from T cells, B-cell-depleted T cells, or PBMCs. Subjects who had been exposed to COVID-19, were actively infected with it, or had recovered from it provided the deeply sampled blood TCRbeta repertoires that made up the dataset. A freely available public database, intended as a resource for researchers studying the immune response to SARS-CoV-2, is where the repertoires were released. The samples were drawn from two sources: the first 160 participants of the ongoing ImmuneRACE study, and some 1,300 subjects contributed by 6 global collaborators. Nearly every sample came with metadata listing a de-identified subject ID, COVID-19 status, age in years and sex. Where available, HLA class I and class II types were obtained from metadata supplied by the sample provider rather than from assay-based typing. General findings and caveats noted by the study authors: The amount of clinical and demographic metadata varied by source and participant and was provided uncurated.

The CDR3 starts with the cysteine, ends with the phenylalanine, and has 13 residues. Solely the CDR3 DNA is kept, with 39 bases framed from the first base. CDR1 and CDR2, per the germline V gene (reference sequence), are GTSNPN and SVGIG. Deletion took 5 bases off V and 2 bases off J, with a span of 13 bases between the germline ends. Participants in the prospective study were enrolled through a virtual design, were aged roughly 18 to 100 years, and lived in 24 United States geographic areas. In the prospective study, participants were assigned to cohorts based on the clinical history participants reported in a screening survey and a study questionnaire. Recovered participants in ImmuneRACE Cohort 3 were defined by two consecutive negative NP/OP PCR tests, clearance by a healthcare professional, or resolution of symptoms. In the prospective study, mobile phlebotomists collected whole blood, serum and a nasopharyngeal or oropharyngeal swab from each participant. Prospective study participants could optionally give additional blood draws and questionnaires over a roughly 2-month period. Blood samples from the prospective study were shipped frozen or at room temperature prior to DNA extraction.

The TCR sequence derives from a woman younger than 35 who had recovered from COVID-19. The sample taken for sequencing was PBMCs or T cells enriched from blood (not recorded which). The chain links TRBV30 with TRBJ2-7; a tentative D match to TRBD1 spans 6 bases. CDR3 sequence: CAWDSGTTYEQYF. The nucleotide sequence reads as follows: TGTGCCTGGGACTCCGGGACAACCTACGAGCAGTACTTC.